The 8 T cell receptor beta chains below come from one sample, sequenced in a study of response to subunit inactivated influenza vaccine. TCRdb independently ran MiXCR on the RT-PCR reads; one entry per CDR3 protein. The repertoire holds hundreds of thousands of distinct CDR3 sequences, with about 10% as singletons. Sample: PBMCs from blood, taken roughly 6 weeks after vaccination. The receptors come from a man aged 50 to 59 who received an inactivated influenza vaccine.

This chain links TRBV13 with TRBJ2-7; no reliable D call. Germline CDR1 and CDR2: PRHDT and FYEKMQ (reference sequence). V lost 0 bases, J lost 3 bases, and 9 bases lay in between. This CDR3 comprises 14 residues. CDR3 protein: CASSLGEIRYEQYF. Written as DNA, the CDR3 is TGTGCCAGCAGCTTAGGGGAAATTCGCTACGAGCAGTACTTC. The full variable domain, rest sourced from reference TRBV13 and TRBJ2-7, is AAGVIQSPRHLIKEKRETATLKCYPIPRHDTVYWYQQGPGQDPQFLISFYEKMQSDKGSIPDRFSAQQFSDYHSELNMSSLELGDSALYFCASSLGEIRYEQYFGPGTRLTVT.

The chain carries TRBV9 and TRBJ1-3; 9 nucleotides agree with TRBD1. Trimming took 0 bases from V and 4 from J; bases not matched to a gene: 17. CDR3 length: 20 residues. CDR1 and CDR2 (germline): SGDLS, YYNGEE. This chain's CDR3 is CASSVAPGQGSLLGGNTIYF. DNA for the CDR3: TGTGCCAGCAGCGTAGCTCCTGGACAGGGGTCTCTATTAGGAGGAAACACCATATATTTT.

This clonotype was recorded at least ten times. The V and J genes are TRBV14 and TRBJ2-1, with unresolved D. This CDR3 region has 14 residues. Trimming stripped 4 bases from V and 8 bases from J, with 15 bases between. Germline assignment: CDR1 SGHDN and CDR2 FVKESK. This CDR3 reads CASSPPGSKDEQFF. The CDR3 region has the DNA TGTGCCAGCAGCCCACCGGGCAGTAAAGATGAGCAGTTCTTC.

In its sample, this clonotype was seen many times. The chain employs TRBV7-6 and TRBJ2-3; no clear D. From germline, CDR1 is SGHVS and CDR2 FNYEAQ. V was cut by 2 bases and J by 2 bases, with 11 bases left in between. The length of the CDR3 is 15 residues. The CDR3 coding sequence is TGTGCCAGCAGCTTATTGGCCAGGCCCACAGATACGCAGTATTTT. It encodes CASSLLARPTDTQYF.

This clonotype was counted between two and nine times. This chain connects TRBV5-4 to TRBJ2-3; 7 bases are a match to TRBD2. Germline CDR1 SGHNT, CDR2 YYREEE (reference sequence). J gave up 6 bases and V 6 bases, and 10 bases lay outside the gene matches. This CDR3 region has 14 residues. The CDR3: CASNPAGSRDTQYF. In DNA, the CDR3 is TGTGCCAGCAACCCAGCGGGATCCAGGGATACGCAGTATTTT.

Many counts were recorded for this clonotype. The chain recombines TRBV5-6 with TRBJ2-1; D gene uncertain. Germline V gives CDR1 SGHDT, CDR2 YYEEEE. The germline V and J ends were trimmed by 0 bases and 2 bases, with 6 bases remaining between them. The CDR3 contains 14 residues. CDR3 bases: TGTGCCAGCAGCTTGGACATCGCCTACAATGAGCAGTTCTTC. Its protein product is CASSLDIAYNEQFF.

This clonotype was counted ten times or more. The chain couples TRBV6-2 or TRBV6-3 to TRBJ2-2; tentative D call: TRBD1 (5 bases). The CDR3 consists of 16 residues. V lost 5 bases, J lost 0 bases, and 13 bases lay in between. The germline gives CDR1 MNHEY, CDR2 SVGEGT. In DNA, the CDR3 is TGTGCCAGCAGTAAAAGACAGTTATCGAACACCGGGGAGCTGTTTTTT. Encoded protein: CASSKRQLSNTGELFF.

Concerning this clonotype: Sequence at one end of the junction differs from germline and may be a read error. This chain uses TRBV12-3 or TRBV12-4 with TRBJ1-6; D is unresolved. The CDR3 is 15 amino acids. DNA of the CDR3: TGTGCCAGCAGTTTGGAGGGCCGTTTGAATTCACCCCTCCTCTTT. Translating it yields CASSLEGRLNSPLLF.